The 21 T cell receptor beta chains reported below all come from one sample, sequenced in a study of STAT3 mutations in large granular lymphocyte leukemia. TCRdb keeps only in-frame clones here, not all; method: immunoSEQ multiplex PCR. Among fewer than 7,500 clones listed, nearly 35% were seen once. Study conclusions and caveats: Every T-cell large granular lymphocyte leukemia patient had at least one immunodominant TCR beta clonotype.

No antigens are known for them. Sequenced material: peripheral blood mononuclear cells. These receptors were obtained from a woman between 35 and 50 years old with T-cell large granular lymphocyte leukemia. Some clones in this sample may be carry-over from other donors' samples.

The chain has TRBV4-1 and TRBJ2-1, with TRBD2 matching 10 bases. The trim removed 3 bases at V and 3 bases at J, leaving 11 bases unmatched. Germline loops: CDR1 MGHRA, CDR2 YSYEKL. The CDR3 covers 18 residues. The CDR3 nucleotides are TGCGCCAGCAGCCAGGGGACGACTAGCGGGTATAGCTACAATGAGCAGTTCTTC. Amino acids: CASSQGTTSGYSYNEQFF.

V usage is TRBV4-2 and J usage is TRBJ2-6; TRBD1 matches 7 bases. CDR3 length: 18 amino acids. J was trimmed by 0 bases and V by 0 bases; bases with no gene match: 5. Germline CDR1 reads LGHNA; CDR2 reads YNFKEQ. The CDR3 protein is CASSQDPGGSSGANVLTF. CDR3 coding DNA: TGTGCCAGCAGCCAAGACCCAGGGGGTAGCTCTGGGGCCAACGTCCTGACTTTC.

This clone was detected only a few times. The chain employs TRBV7-9 and TRBJ2-7; D unclear. The germline CDR1 and CDR2 sequences are SEHNR and FQNEAQ (reference sequence). V lost 7 bases and J 0 bases, leaving 10 bases between the germline ends. The CDR3 covers 13 residues. In DNA form, the CDR3 reads TGTGCCAGCAAAACACCGAGCTCCTACGAGCAGTACTTC. It is translated as CASKTPSSYEQYF.

This chain connects TRBV25-1 to TRBJ2-1, with D tentatively TRBD2 (6 bases). V was trimmed by 6 bases and J by 2 bases, leaving 8 bases between them. In germline, CDR1 is MGHDK, CDR2 SYGVNS. The CDR3 is made up of 13 amino acids. CDR3 residues: CASSGGTYNEQFF. In DNA, the CDR3 is TGTGCCAGCAGCGGGGGAACCTACAATGAGCAGTTCTTC.

The rearrangement uses TRBV5-1 and TRBJ2-4, with D perhaps matching TRBD1 or TRBD2 (6 bases each). The CDR3 runs to 14 residues. V was trimmed by 5 bases and J by 6 bases, leaving 15 bases between them. CDR1 and CDR2 from the germline V gene are SGHRS and YFSETQ. This CDR3 reads CASSTGTSGNIQYF. The DNA of the CDR3 is TGCGCCAGCAGTACAGGGACTTCTGGAAACATTCAGTACTTC.

V and J are TRBV7-2 and TRBJ1-5; D ambiguous. The V end lost 1 base, the J end lost 7 bases, and 20 bases lay between the germline ends. Germline V gives CDR1 SGHTA, CDR2 FQGNSA. The CDR3 has 17 residues. DNA of the CDR3: TGTGCCAGCAGCTTAGTAGGGAAAGTGGAACGTTCGCAGCCCCAGCATTTT. This encodes CASSLVGKVERSQPQHF.

This clone occurred a few times. This chain joins TRBV19 and TRBJ1-6; D is uncertain. V gave up 3 bases and J gave up 10 bases, with 16 bases separating them. The CDR3 totals 15 residues. CDR1 LNHDA and CDR2 SQIVND come from the germline V gene (reference sequence). CDR3 sequence reads: CASSMSPSNWSPLHF. CDR3 nucleotides: TGTGCCAGTAGTATGAGTCCGTCGAACTGGTCACCCCTCCACTTT.

The table lists this clone with a few counts. The chain couples TRBV6-5 to TRBJ1-2; a weak D match, TRBD1 (5 bases). The V gene lost 2 bases and the J gene lost 3 bases, with 10 bases spanning the gap. CDR3 size: 14 residues. Germline V lookup: CDR1 MNHEY, CDR2 SVGAGI. The CDR3 DNA reads TGTGCCAGCAGTTACGGGCAGGGAGACTATGGCTACACCTTC. It specifies CASSYGQGDYGYTF.

This clone was recorded a few times. This chain connects TRBV2 to TRBJ2-7, with 12 positions matching TRBD2. V lost 7 bases, J lost 3 bases, and 4 bases stayed unmatched. In germline, CDR1 is SNHLY, CDR2 FYNNEI. CDR3 length: 14 residues. CDR3 amino acids: CASNGLAGFYEQYF. CDR3 nucleotides: TGTGCCAGCAATGGACTAGCGGGATTCTACGAGCAGTACTTC.

This chain connects TRBV5-1 to TRBJ2-7, with TRBD1 matching over 8 bases. CDR3 length equals 14 residues. CDR1 and CDR2 from the germline V gene are SGHRS and YFSETQ. After removal of 2 bases from V and 3 bases from J, the junction contained 4 bases not matched to a gene. Here the CDR3 DNA reads TGCGCCAGCAGCTTAAGACAGGGGTACTACGAGCAGTACTTC. The encoded protein is CASSLRQGYYEQYF.

The J gene is TRBJ1-1, the V gene TRBV6-6; the match to TRBD1 covers 8 bases. Germline CDR1 and CDR2: MNHNY and SVGAGI (reference sequence). CDR3 length equals 14 residues. With 7 bases clipped from V and 6 bases from J, the junction kept 10 bases outside the gene matches. In DNA form, the CDR3 reads TGTGCCAGCACCCCAGGGGGCGCAAAGCCTGAAGCTTTCTTT. This encodes CASTPGGAKPEAFF.

V usage is TRBV7-2 and J usage is TRBJ2-7; TRBD2 matches 11 bases. V was clipped by 4 bases and J by 7 bases; unmatched bases: 6. From germline, CDR1 is SGHTA and CDR2 FQGNSA. This CDR3 is built from 14 residues. The CDR3 nucleotides are TGTGCCAGCAGCTCCTCTAGCGGGAGGTTTGAGCAGTACTTC. The encoded protein is CASSSSSGRFEQYF.

This clone turned up a few times. V gene TRBV4-3 combines with J gene TRBJ2-6, with 8 bases lining up with TRBD2. CDR1 is LGHNA and CDR2 is YSLEER in the germline V gene. The CDR3 runs 17 residues. Trimming took 1 base from V and 3 from J; bases not matched to a gene: 5. The DNA of the CDR3 is TGCGCCAGCAGCCAAGCCCACCTAGCGGGTGGGGCCAACGTCCTGACTTTC. Its translation is CASSQAHLAGGANVLTF.

The chain combines TRBV6-5 with TRBJ1-2, with TRBD1 matching over 8 bases. Trimming at V came to 0 bases and at J to 3 bases, leaving 3 bases not matched to a gene. The CDR3 has 15 amino acids. Germline assignment: CDR1 MNHEY and CDR2 SVGAGI. For the CDR3, the DNA is TGTGCCAGCAGTTACTCAGGACAGGGCCACTATGGCTACACCTTC. Encoded protein: CASSYSGQGHYGYTF.

The chain recombines TRBV6-1 with TRBJ1-2; 7 nucleotides agree with TRBD1. CDR3 length: 13 residues. V gave up 1 base and J gave up 4 bases; unmatched junction bases: 0. CDR1 and CDR2 from the germline V gene are MNHNS and SASEGT. CDR3 sequence (DNA): TGTGCCAGCAGTGAAGAGGGGGCCTATGGCTACACCTTC. Encoded protein: CASSEEGAYGYTF.

The chain couples TRBV14 to TRBJ1-6; unclear D gene. The CDR3 covers 12 residues. CDR1 is SGHDN, CDR2 FVKESK, per germline. Trimming removed 3 bases at V and 7 bases at J, with 4 bases between. The CDR3 region is CASSHENSPLHF. The DNA for the CDR3 is TGTGCCAGCAGCCACGAAAATTCACCCCTCCACTTT.

This clone has only a few counts. The chain uses TRBV6-1 and TRBJ2-5; unclear D gene. This CDR3 contains 13 residues. Trimming removed 5 bases at V and 0 bases at J, with 7 bases between. From germline, CDR1 is MNHNS and CDR2 SASEGT. The CDR3 loop reads CASSLPHQETQYF. The CDR3 DNA follows: TGTGCCAGCAGTCTCCCACACCAAGAGACCCAGTACTTC.

The rearrangement joins TRBV5-1 to TRBJ1-3; D gene unclear. Germline V gene sequence: CDR1 SGHRS, CDR2 YFSETQ. The germline V and J ends were trimmed by 0 bases and 0 bases, with 13 bases remaining between them. The CDR3 consists of 17 residues. The CDR3, as DNA: TGCGCCAGCAGCTTGGCCTGGGGAAAGGGCTCTGGAAACACCATATATTTT. Protein sequence: CASSLAWGKGSGNTIYF.

This chain links TRBV6-5 with TRBJ1-1; TRBD1 is a possible D gene (6 bases). The CDR3 has 15 amino acids. Germline CDR1 reads MNHEY; CDR2 reads SVGAGI. Deletions cut 6 bases from V and 7 bases from J, with 21 bases between. For the CDR3, the DNA is TGTGCCAGCAGCCTTTCGAGGGGGGCGCAGTATGAAGCTTTCTTT. Protein: CASSLSRGAQYEAFF.

The chain recombines TRBV29-1 with TRBJ2-5, with D possibly being TRBD1 or TRBD2 (5 bases each). The CDR3 is 15 residues long. Germline CDR1 SQVTM, CDR2 ANQGSEA. V was shortened by 1 base and J by 4 bases, with 16 bases between the two germline ends. CDR3: CSVEVGTSQGETQYF. DNA for the CDR3: TGCAGCGTTGAAGTAGGGACCTCCCAGGGAGAGACCCAGTACTTC. The full variable domain, completed using reference TRBV29-1 and TRBJ2-5, is SAVISQKPSRDICQRGTSLTIQCQVDSQVTMMFWYRQQPGQSLTLIATANQGSEATYESGFVIDKFPISRPNLTFSTLTVSNMSPEDSSIYLCSVEVGTSQGETQYFGPGTRLLVL.

The V gene is TRBV5-4, the J gene TRBJ1-1; weak D call: TRBD1 (5 bases). V lost 5 bases, J lost 4 bases, and 12 bases lay in between. The CDR3 loop spans 13 amino acids. CDR1 is SGHNT and CDR2 is YYREEE in the germline V gene (reference sequence). The CDR3 loop is CASRPTETTEAFF. The CDR3 coding sequence is TGTGCCAGCAGACCGACAGAGACCACTGAAGCTTTCTTT.